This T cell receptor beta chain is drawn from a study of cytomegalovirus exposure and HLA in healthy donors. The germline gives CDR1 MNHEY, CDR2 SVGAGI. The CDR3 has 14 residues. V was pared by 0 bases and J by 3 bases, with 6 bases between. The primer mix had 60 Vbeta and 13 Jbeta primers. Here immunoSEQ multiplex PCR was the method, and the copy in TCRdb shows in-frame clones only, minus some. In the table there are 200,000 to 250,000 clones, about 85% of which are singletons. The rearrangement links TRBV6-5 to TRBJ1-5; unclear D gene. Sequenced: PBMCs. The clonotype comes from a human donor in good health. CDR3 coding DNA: TGTGCCAGCAGTTACTCGAAAGCCAATCAGCCCCAGCATTTT. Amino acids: CASSYSKANQPQHF.